A single sample gave rise to the 17 T cell receptor beta chains below, sequenced in a study of beta chain features in type 1 diabetes. Study-level findings and limits: Type 1 diabetes patients showed a moderate but significant shortening of TCRB CDR3s in all four CD4+ subsets.

These receptors have no identified antigens. Reverse transcription of all isolated RNA meant that expressed TCRB transcripts were sequenced. TCRdb's table, derived via immunoSEQ multiplex PCR, lists solely in-frame clones and lacks some. This sample carries 680,000 or so clones, roughly an eighth of them seen once, and the ten largest clones take roughly 0.022%. Sequenced sample: naive CD4+ T cells from blood. These receptors all come from a man between 18 and 29 years old with type 1 diabetes.

Concerning this clone: The same CDR3 is also encoded by other DNA sequences in this sample. The V and J genes are TRBV6-6 and TRBJ1-1; 9 nucleotides match TRBD1. This CDR3 is 12 amino acids long. Germline CDR1 reads MNHNY; CDR2 reads SVGAGI (reference sequence). Unmatched junction bases numbered 0, after V lost 5 bases and J lost 5 bases. DNA of the CDR3: TGTGCCAGCAGTGACAGGGGGACTGAAGCTTTCTTT. Its protein product is CASSDRGTEAFF.

There are a few counts of this clone. CDR3 amino acids: CASSEARAGYEQYF. As DNA, the CDR3 is TGTGCCAGCAGTGAAGCCCGGGCCGGCTACGAGCAGTACTTC. The rearrangement uses TRBV6-1 and TRBJ2-7; unclear D gene. V was shortened by 0 bases and J by 3 bases, with 9 bases between the two germline ends. The CDR3 has 14 amino acids. CDR1 is MNHNS and CDR2 is SASEGT in the germline V gene.

This chain joins TRBV6-6 and TRBJ2-7, with D perhaps TRBD1 (6 bases). From germline, CDR1 is MNHNY and CDR2 SVGAGI (reference sequence). Between the trimmed V and J ends, which lost 6 bases and 2 bases, there was a span of 14 bases. This CDR3 region has 14 residues. CDR3 nucleotides: TGTGCCAGCAGGAACCGGGACAACACCTACGAGCAGTACTTC. This sequence encodes CASRNRDNTYEQYF.

The chain couples TRBV6-1 to TRBJ2-7, with TRBD1 identical over 9 bases. Germline values: CDR1 MNHNS, CDR2 SASEGT. The CDR3 is 13 residues long. Losses at the gene ends were 6 bases for V and 3 bases for J; bases not matched to a gene: 3. CDR3 DNA: TGTGCCAGCAGAACGGGACAGGGCTACGAGCAGTACTTC. Translation: CASRTGQGYEQYF.

The CDR3 nucleotides read TGTGCCAGCAGGGACGGGGGGGCTAGTTACAATGAGCAGTTCTTC. Encoded protein: CASRDGGASYNEQFF. The chain carries TRBV28 and TRBJ2-1, with 8 bases lining up with TRBD2. CDR1 and CDR2 from the germline V gene are MDHEN and SYDVKM. This CDR3 has 15 amino acids. V trimming: 6 bases; J trimming: 4 bases; junction bases outside the gene matches: 8. The variable domain in full, with the rest retrieved from reference TRBV28 and TRBJ2-1, is DVKVTQSSRYLVKRTGEKVFLECVQDMDHENMFWYRQDPGLGLRLIYFSYDVKMKEKGDIPEGYSVSREKKERFSLILESASTNQTSMYLCASRDGGASYNEQFFGPGTRLTVL.

V usage is TRBV7-8 and J usage is TRBJ1-5; D is uncertain. The V and J ends lost 1 base and 1 base respectively, with 8 bases between them. The CDR3 has 15 residues. Germline V gene lookup returns CDR1 SGHVS and CDR2 FQNEAQ. In DNA, the CDR3 is TGTGCCAGCAGCTTAGAATCAGCCAGCAATCAGCCCCAGCATTTT. Translating gives CASSLESASNQPQHF.

This clone was found a few times. The V gene is TRBV25-1, the J gene TRBJ2-2; D remains unclear. V was trimmed by 0 bases and J by 8 bases, leaving 7 bases between them. The CDR3 sequence is 13 residues long. From germline, CDR1 is MGHDK and CDR2 SYGVNS. The CDR3 DNA is TGTGCCAGCAGTGAATATAACCTAGGGGAGCTGTTTTTT. Protein product: CASSEYNLGELFF.

This clone was seen only a few times. This chain connects TRBV29-1 to TRBJ2-1, with 16 bases matching TRBD2. The junction had 8 bases not matched to a gene; V was cut back by 6 bases and J by 9 bases. CDR1 is SQVTM, CDR2 ANQGSEA, per germline. There are 15 residues in the CDR3. The CDR3 protein is CSVDPGTSGGGEQFF. Here the CDR3 DNA reads TGCAGCGTCGACCCCGGGACTAGCGGGGGGGGTGAGCAGTTCTTC.

The chain combines TRBV19 with TRBJ1-2; D may be TRBD1 (5 bases). This CDR3 region has 14 residues. Germline CDR1 reads LNHDA; CDR2 reads SQIVND (reference sequence). V lost 6 bases and J 8 bases, leaving 19 bases between the germline ends. CDR3 in DNA: TGTGCCAGTAGGGGACTTTCAGGATCGGGAGGCTACACCTTC. Translation gives CASRGLSGSGGYTF.

The chain is built from TRBV5-6 and TRBJ2-5; the match to TRBD2 covers 7 bases. The CDR3 runs to 14 residues. V shed 3 bases and J 5 bases; nucleotides not matched to a gene: 7. Looked up from germline, CDR1 is SGHDT and CDR2 is YYEEEE. CDR3 nucleotide sequence: TGTGCCAGCAGCTGGACGGGGGGACGGGAGACCCAGTACTTC. Translating gives CASSWTGGRETQYF.

There are a few counts of this clone. The rearrangement uses TRBV7-6 and TRBJ1-1, with D possibly matching TRBD1 (6 bases). The CDR3 is made up of 15 amino acids. Germline V gene data show CDR1 as SGHVS and CDR2 as FNYEAQ. V was trimmed by 0 bases and J by 0 bases, leaving 8 bases between them. The DNA for the CDR3 is TGTGCCAGCAGCTTAGCGCAGGGGTTGAACACTGAAGCTTTCTTT. Translation gives CASSLAQGLNTEAFF.

J is TRBJ1-3 and V is TRBV30, with TRBD1 matching 11 bases. V lost 4 bases and J lost 2; bases outside the gene matches: 7. This CDR3 comprises 16 residues. Germline V CDR1 and CDR2: GTSNPN, SVGIG (reference sequence). The DNA for the CDR3 is TGTGCCTGGATCCCCGGACAGGGGGCGCCTGGAAACACCATATATTTT. Translated, it gives CAWIPGQGAPGNTIYF.

Points on this clone: This CDR3 is also generated by other DNA sequences in the sample. This sequence joins TRBV30 and TRBJ2-5; no clear D gene. Germline CDR1 reads GTSNPN; CDR2 reads SVGIG (reference sequence). V was shortened by 3 bases and J by 5 bases, with 7 bases between the two germline ends. This CDR3 region has 11 residues. In nucleotides, the CDR3 is TGTGCCTGGAGCGTGACGGAGACCCAGTACTTC. Translation gives CAWSVTETQYF.

In this sample, this clone turned up a few times. The chain links TRBV30 to TRBJ1-6; 11 nucleotides align to TRBD1. The ends lost 4 bases at V and 7 bases at J; junction bases unmatched: 3. The V gene's germline CDR1 is GTSNPN and CDR2 SVGIG (reference sequence). The CDR3 sequence is 14 residues long. The CDR3 nucleotides are TGTGCCTGGATCCGGACAGGGGGCAATTCACCCCTCCACTTT. Translating it yields CAWIRTGGNSPLHF.

The genes are TRBV27 and TRBJ1-2, with no clear D. This CDR3 contains 12 residues. Trimming cost V 8 bases and J 4 bases, with 11 bases left between them. Germline lookup yields CDR1 MNHEY and CDR2 SMNVEV (reference sequence). The CDR3 is CASGEGIYGYTF. The CDR3 coding sequence is TGTGCCAGCGGGGAGGGCATCTATGGCTACACCTTC.

This clone was seen a few times. The chain joins TRBV7-6 to TRBJ2-1, with 11 bases identical to TRBD2. The CDR3 length is 14 residues. J lost 5 bases, V lost 5 bases, and 2 bases had no gene match. The germline V gene has CDR1 SGHVS and CDR2 FNYEAQ. The CDR3 sequence: CASSAGLADNEQFF. DNA for the CDR3: TGTGCCAGCAGCGCGGGACTAGCGGACAATGAGCAGTTCTTC. Full variable domain (rest looked up from reference TRBV7-6 and TRBJ2-1): GAGVSQSPRYKVTKRGQDVALRCDPISGHVSLYWYRQALGQGPEFLTYFNYEAQQDKSGLPNDRFSAERPEGSISTLTIQRTEQRDSAMYRCASSAGLADNEQFFGPGTRLTVL.

V is TRBV27 and J is TRBJ1-1; tentative D call: TRBD1 (5 bases). The germline V gene encodes CDR1 MNHEY and CDR2 SMNVEV (reference sequence). Trimming took 2 bases from V and 4 from J, leaving 11 bases between them. The CDR3 is 14 amino acids. The CDR3, as DNA: TGTGCCAGCAGTTTAAGGGCAGGGACCACTGAAGCTTTCTTT. Translated: CASSLRAGTTEAFF.